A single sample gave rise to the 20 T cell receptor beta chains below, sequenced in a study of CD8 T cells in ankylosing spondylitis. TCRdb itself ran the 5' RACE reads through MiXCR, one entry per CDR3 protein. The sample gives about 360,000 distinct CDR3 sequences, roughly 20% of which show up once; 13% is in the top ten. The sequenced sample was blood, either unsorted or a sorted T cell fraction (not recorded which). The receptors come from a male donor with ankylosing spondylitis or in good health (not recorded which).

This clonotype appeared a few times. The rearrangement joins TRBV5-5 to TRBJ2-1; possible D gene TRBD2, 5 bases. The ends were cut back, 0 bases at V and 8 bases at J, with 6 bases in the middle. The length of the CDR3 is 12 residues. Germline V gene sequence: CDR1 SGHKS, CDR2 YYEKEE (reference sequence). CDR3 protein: CASSLEDYEQFF. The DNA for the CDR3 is TGTGCCAGCAGCTTGGAGGACTATGAGCAGTTCTTC.

The DNA of the CDR3 is TGTGCCTGGAGTGTGATGCAGGCTGGGGCCAACGTCCTGACTTTC. Protein product: CAWSVMQAGANVLTF. The chain has TRBV30 and TRBJ2-6; no clear D gene. V was trimmed by 0 bases and J by 2 bases, leaving 8 bases between them. The germline V gene has CDR1 GTSNPN and CDR2 SVGIG (reference sequence). This CDR3 contains 15 residues.

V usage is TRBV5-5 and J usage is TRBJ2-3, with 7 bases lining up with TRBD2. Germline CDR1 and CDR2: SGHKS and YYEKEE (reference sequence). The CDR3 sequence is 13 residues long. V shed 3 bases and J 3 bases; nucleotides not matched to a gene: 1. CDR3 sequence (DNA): TGTGCCAGCAGCTGGGAGGGGACAGATACGCAGTATTTT. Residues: CASSWEGTDTQYF.

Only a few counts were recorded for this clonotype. The CDR3 loop is CASSHPGLAGPGNEQFF. CDR3 sequence (DNA): TGTGCCAGCAGCCACCCGGGACTAGCGGGGCCCGGGAATGAGCAGTTCTTC. The chain has TRBV3-1 and TRBJ2-1, with TRBD2 matching over 13 bases. CDR3 length: 17 amino acids. J gave up 7 bases and V 3 bases, and 9 bases lay outside the gene matches. Germline CDR1 LGHDT, CDR2 YNNKEL (reference sequence).

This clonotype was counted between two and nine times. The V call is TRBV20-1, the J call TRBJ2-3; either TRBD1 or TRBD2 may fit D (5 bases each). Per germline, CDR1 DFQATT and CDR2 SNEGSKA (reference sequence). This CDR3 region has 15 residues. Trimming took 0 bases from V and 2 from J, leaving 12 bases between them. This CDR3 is CSARDRDGLTDTQYF. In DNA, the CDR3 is TGCAGTGCTAGAGATAGGGACGGGCTCACAGATACGCAGTATTTT.

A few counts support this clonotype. Written as DNA, the CDR3 is TGTGCCAGCAGTTACGATGACAATGAGCAGTTCTTC. Protein sequence: CASSYDDNEQFF. The V and J genes are TRBV6-5 and TRBJ2-1; D call uncertain. Germline CDR1 MNHEY, CDR2 SVGAGI. V was pared by 2 bases and J by 5 bases, with 4 bases between. CDR3 length equals 12 residues.

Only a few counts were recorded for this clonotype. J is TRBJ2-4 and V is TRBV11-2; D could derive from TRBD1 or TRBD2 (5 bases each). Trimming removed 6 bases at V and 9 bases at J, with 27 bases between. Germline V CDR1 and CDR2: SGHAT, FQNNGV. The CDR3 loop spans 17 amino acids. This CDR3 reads CASSHNPGTDVQVIQYF. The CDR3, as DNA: TGTGCCAGCAGTCATAACCCCGGGACGGACGTGCAGGTCATTCAGTACTTC.

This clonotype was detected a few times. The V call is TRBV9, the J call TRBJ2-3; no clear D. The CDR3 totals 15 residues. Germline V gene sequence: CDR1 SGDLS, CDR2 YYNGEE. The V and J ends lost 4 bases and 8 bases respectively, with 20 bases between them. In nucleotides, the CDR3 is TGTGCCAGCAGCCCCCGGACGGACCTGAAGGGTACGCAGTATTTT. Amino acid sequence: CASSPRTDLKGTQYF.

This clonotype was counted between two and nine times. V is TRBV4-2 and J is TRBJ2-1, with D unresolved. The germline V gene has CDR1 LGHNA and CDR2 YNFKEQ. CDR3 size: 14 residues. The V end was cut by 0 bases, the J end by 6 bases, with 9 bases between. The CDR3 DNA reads TGTGCCAGCAGCCAAGATATAGAGTCCAATGAGCAGTTCTTC. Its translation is CASSQDIESNEQFF.

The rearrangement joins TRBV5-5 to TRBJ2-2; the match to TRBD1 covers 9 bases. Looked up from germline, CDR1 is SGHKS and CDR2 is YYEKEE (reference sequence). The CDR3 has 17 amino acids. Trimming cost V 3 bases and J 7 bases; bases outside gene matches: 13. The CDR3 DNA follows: TGTGCCAGCAGCTCCCCCCGGGACAGGGTCGCTGGCGGGGAGCTGTTTTTT. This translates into CASSSPRDRVAGGELFF. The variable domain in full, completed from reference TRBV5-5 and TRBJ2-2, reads DAGVTQSPTHLIKTRGQQVTLRCSPISGHKSVSWYQQVLGQGPQFIFQYYEKEERGRGNFPDRFSARQFPNYSSELNVNALLLGDSALYLCASSSPRDRVAGGELFFGEGSRLTVL.

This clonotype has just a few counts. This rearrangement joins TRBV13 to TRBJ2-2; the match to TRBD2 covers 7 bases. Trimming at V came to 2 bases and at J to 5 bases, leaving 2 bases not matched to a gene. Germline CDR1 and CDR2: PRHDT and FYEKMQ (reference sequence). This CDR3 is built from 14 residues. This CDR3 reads CASSLRGETGELFF. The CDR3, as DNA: TGTGCCAGCAGCTTACGGGGGGAAACCGGGGAGCTGTTTTTT.

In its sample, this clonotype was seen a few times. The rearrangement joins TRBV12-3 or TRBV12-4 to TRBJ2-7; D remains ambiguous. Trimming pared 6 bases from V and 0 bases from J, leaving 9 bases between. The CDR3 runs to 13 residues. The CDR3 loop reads CASRHPNSYEQYF. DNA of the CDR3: TGTGCCAGCAGACATCCGAACTCCTACGAGCAGTACTTC.

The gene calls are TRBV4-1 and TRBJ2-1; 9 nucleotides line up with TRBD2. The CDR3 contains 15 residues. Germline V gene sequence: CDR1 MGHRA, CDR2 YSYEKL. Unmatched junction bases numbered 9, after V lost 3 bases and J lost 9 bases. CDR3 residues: CASSHGASGVVEQFF. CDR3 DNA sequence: TGCGCCAGCAGCCACGGGGCTAGCGGGGTGGTTGAGCAGTTCTTC.

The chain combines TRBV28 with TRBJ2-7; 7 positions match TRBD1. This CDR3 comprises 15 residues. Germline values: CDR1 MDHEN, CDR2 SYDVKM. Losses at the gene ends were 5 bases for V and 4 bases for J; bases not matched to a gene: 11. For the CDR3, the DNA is TGTGCCAGCAGTCCTACACAGGGGCCGGTTTACGAGCAGTACTTC. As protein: CASSPTQGPVYEQYF.

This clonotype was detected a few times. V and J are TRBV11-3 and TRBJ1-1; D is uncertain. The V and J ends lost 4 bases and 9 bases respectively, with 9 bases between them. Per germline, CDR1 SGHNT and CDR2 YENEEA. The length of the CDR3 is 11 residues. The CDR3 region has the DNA TGTGCCAGCAGCTCCGGTTTCCAAGCTTTCTTT. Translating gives CASSSGFQAFF.

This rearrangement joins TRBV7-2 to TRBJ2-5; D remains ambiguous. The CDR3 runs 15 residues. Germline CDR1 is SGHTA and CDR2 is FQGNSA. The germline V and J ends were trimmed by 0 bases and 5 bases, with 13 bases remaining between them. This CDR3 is CASSLAGMGLETQYF. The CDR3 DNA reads TGTGCCAGCAGCTTAGCGGGCATGGGTTTGGAGACCCAGTACTTC.

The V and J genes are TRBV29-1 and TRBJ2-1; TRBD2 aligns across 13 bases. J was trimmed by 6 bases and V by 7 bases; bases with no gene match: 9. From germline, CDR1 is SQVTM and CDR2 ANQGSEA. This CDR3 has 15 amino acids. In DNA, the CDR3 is TGCAGCGCTGTTACCGGGACTAGCGGGGTCAATGAGCAGTTCTTC. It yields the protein CSAVTGTSGVNEQFF.

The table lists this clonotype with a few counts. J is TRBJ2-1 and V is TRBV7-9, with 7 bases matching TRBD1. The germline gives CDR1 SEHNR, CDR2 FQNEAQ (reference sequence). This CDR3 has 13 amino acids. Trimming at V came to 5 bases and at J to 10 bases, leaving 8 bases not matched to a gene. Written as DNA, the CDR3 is TGTGCCAGCAGCCACGGGACAGCCTCAGAGCAGTTCTTC. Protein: CASSHGTASEQFF.

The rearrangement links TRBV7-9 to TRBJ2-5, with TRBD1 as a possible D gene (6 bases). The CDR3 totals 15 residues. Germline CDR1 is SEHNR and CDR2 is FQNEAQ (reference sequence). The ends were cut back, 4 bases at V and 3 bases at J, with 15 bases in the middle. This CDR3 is CASSSTRGTEETQYF. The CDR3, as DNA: TGTGCCAGCAGCTCCACTAGGGGGACGGAAGAGACCCAGTACTTC.

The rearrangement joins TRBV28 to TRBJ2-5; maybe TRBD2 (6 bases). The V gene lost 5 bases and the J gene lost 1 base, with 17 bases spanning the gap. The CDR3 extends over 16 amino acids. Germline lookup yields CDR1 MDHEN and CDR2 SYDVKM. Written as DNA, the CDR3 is TGTGCCAGCAGTCCCGCCTCGGGACTTGGCCAAGAGACCCAGTACTTC. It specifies CASSPASGLGQETQYF.